The source of this T cell receptor (beta chain) is a study of shared clonotypes between healthy human individuals. The table came from immunoSEQ multiplex PCR; TCRdb's copy has only in-frame clones and leaves some out. Of about 2.4 million clones listed, 93% were seen once; the top ten hold approximately 0.35%. Findings and caveats of the study: Across several donors, naive CD4 shared roughly 5%, naive CD8 more than 3%, memory CD4 more than 2%, memory CD8 about 0.4%.

Regarding this clone: Its target is not known.

The sequencing sample was made of naive CD4+ T cells from PBMCs. Subset defined: CD45RA+ positively selected. This TCR came from a man aged 18 to 30 in good health. Some clones in this sample may be carry-over from other donors' samples.

The CDR3 DNA reads TGTGCCTGGAGCCACATTCAGGGGACTGAAGCTTTCTTT. Translated: CAWSHIQGTEAFF. The chain recombines TRBV30 with TRBJ1-1, with D possibly matching TRBD1 (6 bases). In germline, CDR1 is GTSNPN, CDR2 SVGIG (reference sequence). Between the trimmed V and J ends, which lost 3 bases and 5 bases, there was a span of 13 bases. The CDR3 is made up of 13 amino acids.